The 5 T cell receptor beta chains reported below all come from one sample, sequenced in a study of blood T cell repertoires in COVID-19. Using immunoSEQ multiplex PCR, the repertoire was profiled, and TCRdb retains in-frame clones only, with some absent. Counted here are about 120,000 clones, roughly 83% occurring once; the ten biggest clones make up approximately 4%. Sample: peripheral blood. These TCRs come from a woman at least 80 years old with acute or convalescent COVID-19.

V is TRBV4-1 and J is TRBJ2-1; 15 nucleotides match TRBD2. V was pared by 4 bases and J by 10 bases, with 5 bases of the junction left unmatched. This CDR3 is built from 15 residues. Germline assignment: CDR1 MGHRA and CDR2 YSYEKL. Here the CDR3 reads CASSRTSGGAGEQFF. The CDR3, as DNA: TGCGCCAGCAGCCGGACTAGCGGGGGGGCCGGGGAGCAGTTCTTC.

V gene TRBV29-1 combines with J gene TRBJ2-3; D ambiguous. The CDR3 sequence is 13 residues long. V lost 0 bases to trimming and J lost 3 bases, with 7 bases between them. Germline-derived CDR1 and CDR2 are SQVTM and ANQGSEA. The CDR3 here is CSVEEAGTDTQYF. CDR3 coding DNA: TGCAGCGTTGAAGAGGCAGGTACAGATACGCAGTATTTT.

This chain connects TRBV9 to TRBJ2-7, with unresolved D. Germline assignment: CDR1 SGDLS and CDR2 YYNGEE. This CDR3 is built from 16 residues. The ends were cut back, 2 bases at V and 4 bases at J, with 19 bases in the middle. The CDR3 sequence is CASSVSWASYLYEQYF. The CDR3 coding sequence is TGTGCCAGCAGCGTTAGTTGGGCCTCGTACCTTTACGAGCAGTACTTC.

CDR3 residues: CASMLAGGPPDTQYF. The CDR3 DNA sequence: TGTGCCAGCATGTTGGCGGGAGGGCCCCCAGATACGCAGTATTTT. The chain has TRBV6-5 and TRBJ2-3; 9 bases agree with TRBD2. Germline values: CDR1 MNHEY, CDR2 SVGAGI. This CDR3 has 15 amino acids. J gave up 4 bases and V 7 bases, and 9 bases lay outside the gene matches.

V usage is TRBV6-5 and J usage is TRBJ2-2; perhaps TRBD1 as D (5 bases). The germline CDR1 and CDR2 sequences are MNHEY and SVGAGI. The CDR3 extends over 14 amino acids. Trimming pared 6 bases from V and 2 bases from J, leaving 10 bases between. The CDR3 sequence is CASRAGHNTGELFF. As DNA, the CDR3 is TGTGCCAGCAGGGCAGGGCATAACACCGGGGAGCTGTTTTTT.